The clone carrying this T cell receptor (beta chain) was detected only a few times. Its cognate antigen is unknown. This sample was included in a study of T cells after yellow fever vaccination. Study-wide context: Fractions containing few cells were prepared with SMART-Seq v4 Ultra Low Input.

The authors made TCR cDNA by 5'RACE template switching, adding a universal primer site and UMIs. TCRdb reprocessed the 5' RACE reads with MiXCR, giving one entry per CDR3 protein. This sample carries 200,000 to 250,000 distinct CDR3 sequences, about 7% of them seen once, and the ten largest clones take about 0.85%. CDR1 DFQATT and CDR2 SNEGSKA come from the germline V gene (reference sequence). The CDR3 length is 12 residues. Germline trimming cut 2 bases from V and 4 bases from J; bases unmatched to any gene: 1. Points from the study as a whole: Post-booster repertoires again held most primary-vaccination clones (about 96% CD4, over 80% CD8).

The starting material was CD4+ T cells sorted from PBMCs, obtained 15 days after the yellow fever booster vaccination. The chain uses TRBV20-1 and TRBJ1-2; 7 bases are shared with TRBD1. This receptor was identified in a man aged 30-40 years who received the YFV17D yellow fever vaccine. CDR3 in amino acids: CSARSGGYGYTF. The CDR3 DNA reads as TGCAGTGCTAGATCAGGGGGCTATGGCTACACCTTC.